The present entry profiles one TCR beta chain with its context. Its antigen remains unidentified. The sample belongs to a study of cytomegalovirus exposure and HLA in healthy donors. Study observations and caveats: CMV serostatus stood as the only immune exposure information on hand. A prior analysis recorded that most TCR beta V segments were productive about 87% or about 30% of the time.

The PCR employed 60 Vbeta primers together with 13 Jbeta primers. The method was immunoSEQ multiplex PCR; TCRdb's version includes in-frame clones alone and lacks a portion of them. The sample has some 220,000 clones, roughly 81% seen once. CDR1 is MGHDK, CDR2 SYGVNS, per germline. This CDR3 contains 13 residues. The germline V and J ends were trimmed by 3 bases and 7 bases, with 13 bases remaining between them. The sequence derives from a girl under 10 years old in good health and CMV-seronegative. Sequencing was done on a sample of PBMCs. The V call is TRBV25-1, the J call TRBJ2-7, with D perhaps TRBD1 (6 bases). CDR3: CASSDYTGSEQYF. The CDR3 DNA is TGTGCCAGCAGTGATTATACAGGGTCGGAGCAGTACTTC.